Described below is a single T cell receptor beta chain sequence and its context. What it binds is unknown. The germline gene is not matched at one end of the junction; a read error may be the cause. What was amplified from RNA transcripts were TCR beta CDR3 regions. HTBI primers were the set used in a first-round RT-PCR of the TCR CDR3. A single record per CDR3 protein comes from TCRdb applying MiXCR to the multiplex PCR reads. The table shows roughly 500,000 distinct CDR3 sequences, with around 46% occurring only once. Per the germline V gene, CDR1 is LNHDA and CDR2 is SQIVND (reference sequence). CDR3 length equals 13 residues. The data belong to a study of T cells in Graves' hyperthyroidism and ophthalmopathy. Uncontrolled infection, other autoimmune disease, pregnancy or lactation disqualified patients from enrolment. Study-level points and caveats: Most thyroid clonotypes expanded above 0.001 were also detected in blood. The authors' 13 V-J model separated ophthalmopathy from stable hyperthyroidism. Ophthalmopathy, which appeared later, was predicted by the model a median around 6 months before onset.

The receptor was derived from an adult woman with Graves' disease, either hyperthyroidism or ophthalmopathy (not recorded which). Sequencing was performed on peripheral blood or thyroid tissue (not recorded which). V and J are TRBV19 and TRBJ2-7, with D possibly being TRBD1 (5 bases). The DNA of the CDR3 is TGTGCCAGTAGTGTAGACAGACGGTACGAGCAGTACTTC. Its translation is CASSVDRRYEQYF.